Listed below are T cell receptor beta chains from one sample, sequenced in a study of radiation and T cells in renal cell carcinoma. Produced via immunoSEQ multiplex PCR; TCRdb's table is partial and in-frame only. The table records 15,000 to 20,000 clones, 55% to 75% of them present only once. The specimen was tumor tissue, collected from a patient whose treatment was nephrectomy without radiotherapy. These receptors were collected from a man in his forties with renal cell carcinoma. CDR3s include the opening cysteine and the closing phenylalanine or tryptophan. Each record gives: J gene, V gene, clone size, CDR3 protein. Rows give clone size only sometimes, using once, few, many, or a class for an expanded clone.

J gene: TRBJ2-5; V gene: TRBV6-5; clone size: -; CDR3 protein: CASTQWGGETQYF
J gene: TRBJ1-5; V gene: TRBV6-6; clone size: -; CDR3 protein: CASRLRAGNQPQHF
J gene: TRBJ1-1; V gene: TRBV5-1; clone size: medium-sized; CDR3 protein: CASRETGGLRTEAFF
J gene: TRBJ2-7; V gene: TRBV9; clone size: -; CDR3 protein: CASSVGGSAYEQYF
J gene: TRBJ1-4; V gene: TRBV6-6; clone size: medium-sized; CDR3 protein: CASSYSREKLFF
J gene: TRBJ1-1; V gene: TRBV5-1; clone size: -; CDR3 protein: CASRSGGSDTEAFF
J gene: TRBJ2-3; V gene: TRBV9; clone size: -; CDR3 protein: CASSVGVAGGIADTQYF
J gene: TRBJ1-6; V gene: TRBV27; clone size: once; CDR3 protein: CASMRSPPLHF
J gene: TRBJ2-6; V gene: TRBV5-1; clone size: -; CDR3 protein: CASSLEEGANVLTF
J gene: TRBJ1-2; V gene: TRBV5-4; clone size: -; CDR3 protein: CASSPYQGFAYGYTF
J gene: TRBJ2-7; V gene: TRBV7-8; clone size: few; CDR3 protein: CASSNPKAGASTYEQYF
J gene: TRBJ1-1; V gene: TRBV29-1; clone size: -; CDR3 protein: CSVAGQLNTEAFF
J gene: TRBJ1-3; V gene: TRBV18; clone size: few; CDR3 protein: CASSPRGISGNTIYF
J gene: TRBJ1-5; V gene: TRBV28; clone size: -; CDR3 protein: CASSTRGLGQPQHF
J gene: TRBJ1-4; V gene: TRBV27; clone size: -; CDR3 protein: CASSFNGEKLFF
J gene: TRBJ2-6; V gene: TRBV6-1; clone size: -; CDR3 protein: CASSEGGSGANVLTF
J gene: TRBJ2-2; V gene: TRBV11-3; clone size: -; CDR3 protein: CASKGTSNTGELFF
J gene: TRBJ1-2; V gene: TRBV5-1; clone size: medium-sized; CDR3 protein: CASSLGQGVVYTF
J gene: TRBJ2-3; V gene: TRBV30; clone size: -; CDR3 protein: CAWSKITDTQYF
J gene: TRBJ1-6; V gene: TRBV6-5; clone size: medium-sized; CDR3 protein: CASSTNPVLNSPLHF